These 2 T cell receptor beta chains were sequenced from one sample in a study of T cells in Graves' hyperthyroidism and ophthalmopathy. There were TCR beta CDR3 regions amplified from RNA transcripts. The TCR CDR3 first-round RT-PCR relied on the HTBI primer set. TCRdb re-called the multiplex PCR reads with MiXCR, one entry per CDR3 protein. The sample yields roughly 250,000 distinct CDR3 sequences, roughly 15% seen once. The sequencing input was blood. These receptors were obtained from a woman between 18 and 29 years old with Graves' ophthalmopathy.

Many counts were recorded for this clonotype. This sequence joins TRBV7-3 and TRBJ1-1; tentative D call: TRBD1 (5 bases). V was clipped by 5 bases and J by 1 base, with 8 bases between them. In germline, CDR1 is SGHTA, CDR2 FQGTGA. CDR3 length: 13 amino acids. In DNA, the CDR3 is TGTGCCAGCAGCGTACAGGCGAACACTGAAGCTTTCTTT. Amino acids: CASSVQANTEAFF.

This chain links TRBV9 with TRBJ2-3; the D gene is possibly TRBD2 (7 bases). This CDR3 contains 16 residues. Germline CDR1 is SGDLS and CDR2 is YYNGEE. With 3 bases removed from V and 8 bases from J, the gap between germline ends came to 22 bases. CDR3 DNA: TGTGCCAGCAGCGGGGTGGGGGGGCCTAGCGCAGGTACGCAGTATTTT. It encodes CASSGVGGPSAGTQYF.